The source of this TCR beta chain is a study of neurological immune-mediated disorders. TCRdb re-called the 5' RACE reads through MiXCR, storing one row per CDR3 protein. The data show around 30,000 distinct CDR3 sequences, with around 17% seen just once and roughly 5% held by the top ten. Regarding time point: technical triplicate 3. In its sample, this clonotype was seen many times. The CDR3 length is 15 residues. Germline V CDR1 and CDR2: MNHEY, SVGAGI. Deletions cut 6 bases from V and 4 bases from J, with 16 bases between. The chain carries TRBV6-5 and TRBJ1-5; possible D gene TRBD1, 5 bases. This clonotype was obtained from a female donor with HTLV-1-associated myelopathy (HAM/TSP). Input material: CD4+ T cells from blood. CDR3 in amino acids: CASSPGGGSNQPQHF. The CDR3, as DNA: TGTGCCAGCAGCCCCGGCGGGGGGAGTAATCAGCCCCAGCATTTT.